This T cell receptor beta chain was recorded in a study of cytomegalovirus exposure and HLA in healthy donors. For the study at large: Within an early data release were tens of millions of unique TCRs drawn from HLA-typed donors. Study-level points and caveats: Several of the most significant clusters appeared, in a later analysis, to be linked to common viral pathogens. CMV antigen specificity of a few CMV-associated chains was confirmed in vitro. Some highly shared sequence variants likely arose as a pipeline artifact.

The ends were cut back, 2 bases at V and 0 bases at J, with 4 bases in the middle. The CDR3 runs 13 residues. The V gene's germline CDR1 is MNHNS and CDR2 SASEGT. The PCR ran on 60 Vbeta and 13 Jbeta primers. The table came from immunoSEQ multiplex PCR; TCRdb's copy has only in-frame clones and leaves some out. This sample contains about 200,000 clones. Points on this clone: The antigen is unknown.

The receptor was derived from a boy younger than 18 in good health and CMV-seronegative. Material for sequencing was PBMCs. V gene TRBV6-1 combines with J gene TRBJ1-2; D remains ambiguous. Here the CDR3 DNA reads TGTGCCAGCAGTGAATCGGCTAACTATGGCTACACCTTC. Translated: CASSESANYGYTF.